The sequence of this TCR beta chain was determined in a study of cytomegalovirus exposure and HLA in healthy donors. Study-wide points: The study listed some 160 cytomegalovirus-associated TCR beta chains. The dataset shows that most TCR sequences were rare, while some public TCRs occurred in many donors. Three chains linked to CMV were shown in vitro to be specific for CMV antigens.

Profiling relied on immunoSEQ multiplex PCR, and the TCRdb table lists in-frame clones only, not all of them. The sample holds approximately 150,000 clones, approximately 86% seen once. It was the approximately 130-subject validation cohort, separate from the roughly 700-subject first cohort, to which the donors belonged. Note on this clone: What it binds is unknown.

The CDR3 is 16 residues long. Trimming cost V 3 bases and J 0 bases; bases outside gene matches: 6. Germline CDR1 is LNHDA and CDR2 is SQIVND (reference sequence). The sequence was collected from a man aged 18 to 29 in good health and CMV-seropositive. This chain joins TRBV19 and TRBJ2-7, with 9 nucleotides matching TRBD1. Sequenced material: PBMCs. CDR3 nucleotide sequence: TGTGCCAGTAGTATGTTCGGGACAGGGAGCTCCTACGAGCAGTACTTC. This codes for CASSMFGTGSSYEQYF.